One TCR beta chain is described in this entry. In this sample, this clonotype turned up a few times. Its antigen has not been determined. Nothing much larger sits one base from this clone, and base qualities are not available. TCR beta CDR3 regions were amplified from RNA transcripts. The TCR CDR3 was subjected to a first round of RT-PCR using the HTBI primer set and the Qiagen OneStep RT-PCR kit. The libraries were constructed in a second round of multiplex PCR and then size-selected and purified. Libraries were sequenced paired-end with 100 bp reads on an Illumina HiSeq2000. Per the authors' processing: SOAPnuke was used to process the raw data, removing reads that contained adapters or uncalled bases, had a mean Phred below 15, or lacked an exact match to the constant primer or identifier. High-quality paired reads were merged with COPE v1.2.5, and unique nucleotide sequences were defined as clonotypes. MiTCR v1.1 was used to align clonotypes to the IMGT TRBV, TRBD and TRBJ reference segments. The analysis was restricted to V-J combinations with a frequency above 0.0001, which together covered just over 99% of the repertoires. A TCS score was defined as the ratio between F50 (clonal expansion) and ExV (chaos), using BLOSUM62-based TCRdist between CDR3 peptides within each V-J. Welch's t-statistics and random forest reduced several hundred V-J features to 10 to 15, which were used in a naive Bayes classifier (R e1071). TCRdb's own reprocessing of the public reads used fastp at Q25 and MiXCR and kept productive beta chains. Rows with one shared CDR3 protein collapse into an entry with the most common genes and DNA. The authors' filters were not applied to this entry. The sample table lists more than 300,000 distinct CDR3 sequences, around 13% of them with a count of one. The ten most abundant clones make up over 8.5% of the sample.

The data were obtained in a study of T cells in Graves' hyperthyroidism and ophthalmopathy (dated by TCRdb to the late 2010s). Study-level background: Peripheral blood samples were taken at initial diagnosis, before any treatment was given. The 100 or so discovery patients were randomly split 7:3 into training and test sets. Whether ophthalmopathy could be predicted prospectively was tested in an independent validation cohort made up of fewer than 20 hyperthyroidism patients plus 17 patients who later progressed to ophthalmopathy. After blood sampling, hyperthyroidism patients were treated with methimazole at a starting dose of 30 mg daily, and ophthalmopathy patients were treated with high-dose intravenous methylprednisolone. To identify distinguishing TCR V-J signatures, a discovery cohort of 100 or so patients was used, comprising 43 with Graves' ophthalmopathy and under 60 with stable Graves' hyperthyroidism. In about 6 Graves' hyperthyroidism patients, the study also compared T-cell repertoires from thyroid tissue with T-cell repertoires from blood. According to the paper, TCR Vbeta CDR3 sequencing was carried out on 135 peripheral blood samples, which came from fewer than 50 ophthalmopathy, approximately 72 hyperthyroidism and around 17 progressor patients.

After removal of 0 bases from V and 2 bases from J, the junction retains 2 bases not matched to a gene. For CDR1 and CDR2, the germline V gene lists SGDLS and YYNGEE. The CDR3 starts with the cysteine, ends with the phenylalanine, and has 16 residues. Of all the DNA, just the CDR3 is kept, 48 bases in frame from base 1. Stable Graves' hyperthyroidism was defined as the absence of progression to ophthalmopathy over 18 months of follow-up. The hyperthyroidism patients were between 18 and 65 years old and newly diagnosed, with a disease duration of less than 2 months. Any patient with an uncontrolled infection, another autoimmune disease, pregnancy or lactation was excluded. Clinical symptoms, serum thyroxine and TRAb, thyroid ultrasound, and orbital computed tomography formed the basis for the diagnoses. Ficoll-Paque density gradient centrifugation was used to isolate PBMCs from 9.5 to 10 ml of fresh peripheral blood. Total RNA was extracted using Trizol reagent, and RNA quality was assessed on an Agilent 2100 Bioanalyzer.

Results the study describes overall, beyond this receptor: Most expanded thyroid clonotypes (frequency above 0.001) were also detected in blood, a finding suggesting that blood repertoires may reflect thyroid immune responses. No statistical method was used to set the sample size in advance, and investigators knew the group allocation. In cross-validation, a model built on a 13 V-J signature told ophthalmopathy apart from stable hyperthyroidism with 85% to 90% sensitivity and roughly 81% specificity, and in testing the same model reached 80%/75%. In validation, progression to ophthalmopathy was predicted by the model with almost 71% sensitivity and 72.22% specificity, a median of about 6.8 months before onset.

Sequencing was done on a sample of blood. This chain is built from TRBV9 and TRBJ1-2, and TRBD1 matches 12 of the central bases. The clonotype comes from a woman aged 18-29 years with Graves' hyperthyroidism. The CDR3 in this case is CASSVGDRGLNYGYTF. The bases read TGTGCCAGCAGCGTAGGGGACAGGGGGCTCAACTATGGCTACACCTTC.